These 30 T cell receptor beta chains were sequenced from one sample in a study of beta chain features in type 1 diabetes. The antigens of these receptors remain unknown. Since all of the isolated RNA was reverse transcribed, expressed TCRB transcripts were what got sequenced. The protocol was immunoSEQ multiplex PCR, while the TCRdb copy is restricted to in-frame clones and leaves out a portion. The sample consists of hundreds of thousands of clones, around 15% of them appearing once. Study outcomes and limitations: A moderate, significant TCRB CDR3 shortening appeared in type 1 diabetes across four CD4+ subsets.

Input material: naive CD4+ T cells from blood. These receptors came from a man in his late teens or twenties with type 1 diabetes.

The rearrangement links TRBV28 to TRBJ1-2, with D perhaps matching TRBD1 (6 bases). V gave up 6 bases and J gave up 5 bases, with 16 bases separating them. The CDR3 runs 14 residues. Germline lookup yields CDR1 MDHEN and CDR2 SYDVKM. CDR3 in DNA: TGTGCCAGCAGGCCGCCGGACAGTACATATGGCTACACCTTC. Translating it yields CASRPPDSTYGYTF.

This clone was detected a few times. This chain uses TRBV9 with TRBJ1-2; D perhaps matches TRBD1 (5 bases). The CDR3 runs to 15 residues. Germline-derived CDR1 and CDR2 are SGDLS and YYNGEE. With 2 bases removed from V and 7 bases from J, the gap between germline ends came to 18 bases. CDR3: CASSVIPGLSGGYTF. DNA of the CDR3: TGTGCCAGCAGCGTGATACCGGGACTCTCAGGTGGCTACACCTTC.

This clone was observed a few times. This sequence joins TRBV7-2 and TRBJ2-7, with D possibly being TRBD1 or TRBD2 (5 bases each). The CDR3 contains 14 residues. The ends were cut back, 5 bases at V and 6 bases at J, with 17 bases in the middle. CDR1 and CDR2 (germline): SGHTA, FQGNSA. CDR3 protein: CASSRSRDLGEQYF. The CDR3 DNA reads TGTGCCAGCAGCCGGTCCCGGGACCTTGGCGAGCAGTACTTC.

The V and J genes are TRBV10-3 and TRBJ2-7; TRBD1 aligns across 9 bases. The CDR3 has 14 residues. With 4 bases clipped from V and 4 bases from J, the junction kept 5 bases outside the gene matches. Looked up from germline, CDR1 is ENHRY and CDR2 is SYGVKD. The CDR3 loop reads CAISGGQGSYEQYF. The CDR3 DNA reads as TGTGCCATCAGTGGAGGACAGGGGAGTTACGAGCAGTACTTC.

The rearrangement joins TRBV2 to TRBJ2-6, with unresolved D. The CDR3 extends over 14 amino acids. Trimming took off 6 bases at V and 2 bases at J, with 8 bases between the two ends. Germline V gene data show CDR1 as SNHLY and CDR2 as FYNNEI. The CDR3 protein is CASRKAPGANVLTF. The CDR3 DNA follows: TGTGCCAGCAGAAAAGCACCTGGGGCCAACGTCCTGACTTTC.

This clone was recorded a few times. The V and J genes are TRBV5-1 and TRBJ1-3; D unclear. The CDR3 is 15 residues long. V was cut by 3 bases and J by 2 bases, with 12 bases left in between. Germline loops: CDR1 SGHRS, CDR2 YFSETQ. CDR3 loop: CASSSEAGTGNTIYF. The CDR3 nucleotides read TGCGCCAGCAGCTCCGAGGCGGGAACTGGAAACACCATATATTTT.

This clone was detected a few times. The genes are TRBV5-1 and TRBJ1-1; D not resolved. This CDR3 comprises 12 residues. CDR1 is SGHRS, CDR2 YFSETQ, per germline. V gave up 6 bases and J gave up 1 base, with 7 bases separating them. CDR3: CASNQQNTEAFF. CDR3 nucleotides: TGCGCCAGCAATCAGCAGAACACTGAAGCTTTCTTT.

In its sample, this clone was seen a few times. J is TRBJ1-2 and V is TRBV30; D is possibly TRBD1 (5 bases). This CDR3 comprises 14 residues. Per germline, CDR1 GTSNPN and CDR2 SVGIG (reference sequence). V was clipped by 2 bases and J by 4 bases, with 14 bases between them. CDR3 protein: CAWSPGPHGYGYTF. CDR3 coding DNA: TGTGCCTGGAGTCCGGGACCTCACGGCTATGGCTACACCTTC.

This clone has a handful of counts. CDR3 bases: TGCGCCAGCAGCCCGTACAGGGGGCCCGGGGAGCTGTTTTTT. It specifies CASSPYRGPGELFF. The chain employs TRBV4-1 and TRBJ2-2; 9 bases map to TRBD1. V gave up 4 bases and J gave up 6 bases; unmatched junction bases: 3. Germline V gives CDR1 MGHRA, CDR2 YSYEKL. This CDR3 is 14 amino acids long.

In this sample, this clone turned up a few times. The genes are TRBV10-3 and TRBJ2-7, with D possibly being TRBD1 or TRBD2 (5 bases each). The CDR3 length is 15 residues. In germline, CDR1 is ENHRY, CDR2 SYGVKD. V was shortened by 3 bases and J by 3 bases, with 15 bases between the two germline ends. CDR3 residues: CAISDYGTEFYEQYF. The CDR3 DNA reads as TGTGCCATCAGTGACTACGGGACGGAATTCTACGAGCAGTACTTC.

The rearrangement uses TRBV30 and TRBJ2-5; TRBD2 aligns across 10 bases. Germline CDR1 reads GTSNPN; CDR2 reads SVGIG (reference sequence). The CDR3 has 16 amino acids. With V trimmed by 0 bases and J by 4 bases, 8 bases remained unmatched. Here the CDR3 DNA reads TGTGCCTGGAGTGTTGGTAGCGGGAGGTACCCAGAGACCCAGTACTTC. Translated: CAWSVGSGRYPETQYF.

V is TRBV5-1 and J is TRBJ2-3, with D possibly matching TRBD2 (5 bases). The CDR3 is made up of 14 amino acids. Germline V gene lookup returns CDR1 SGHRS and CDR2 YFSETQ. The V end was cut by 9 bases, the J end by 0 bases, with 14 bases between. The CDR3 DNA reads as TGCGCCACCGGACTTTCTTTTAGCACAGATACGCAGTATTTT. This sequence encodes CATGLSFSTDTQYF.

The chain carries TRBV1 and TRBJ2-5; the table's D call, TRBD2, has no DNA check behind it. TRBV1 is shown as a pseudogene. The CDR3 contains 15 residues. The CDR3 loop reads CTSRLRTGMGETQYF. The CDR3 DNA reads TGCACCAGCCGTTTAAGGACGGGGATGGGCGAGACCCAGTACTTC.

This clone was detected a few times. The CDR3: CASSSSGSYTDTQYF. CDR3 in DNA: TGTGCCAGCAGCTCTAGCGGATCTTACACAGATACGCAGTATTTT. The V gene is TRBV5-4, the J gene TRBJ2-3; 7 nucleotides agree with TRBD2. Trimming at V came to 3 bases and at J to 2 bases, leaving 6 bases not matched to a gene. Germline V gene data show CDR1 as SGHNT and CDR2 as YYREEE (reference sequence). The CDR3 is made up of 15 amino acids.

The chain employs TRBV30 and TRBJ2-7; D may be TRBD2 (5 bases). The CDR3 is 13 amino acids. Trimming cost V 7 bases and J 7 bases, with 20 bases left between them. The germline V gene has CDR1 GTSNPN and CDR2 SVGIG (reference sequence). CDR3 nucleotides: TGTGCCTCCCGACCCGCCGAGGGAGTGGAGCAGTACTTC. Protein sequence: CASRPAEGVEQYF.

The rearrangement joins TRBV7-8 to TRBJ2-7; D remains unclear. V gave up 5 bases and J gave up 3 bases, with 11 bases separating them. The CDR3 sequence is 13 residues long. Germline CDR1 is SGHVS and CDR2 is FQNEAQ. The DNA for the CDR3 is TGTGCCAGCAGCCCCTTTGGCAGCTACGAGCAGTACTTC. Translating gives CASSPFGSYEQYF.

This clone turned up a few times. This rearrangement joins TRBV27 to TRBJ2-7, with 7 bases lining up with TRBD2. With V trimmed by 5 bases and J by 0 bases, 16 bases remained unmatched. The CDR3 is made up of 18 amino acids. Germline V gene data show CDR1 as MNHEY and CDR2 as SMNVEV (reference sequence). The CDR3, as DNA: TGTGCCAGCAGTCCCTTATCGGGGGGAGGGGTAAGCTCCTACGAGCAGTACTTC. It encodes CASSPLSGGGVSSYEQYF.

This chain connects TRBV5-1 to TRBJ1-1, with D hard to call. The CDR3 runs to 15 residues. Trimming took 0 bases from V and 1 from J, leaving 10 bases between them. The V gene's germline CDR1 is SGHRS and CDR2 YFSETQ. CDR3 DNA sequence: TGCGCCAGCAGCTTGGAGCCACGCCCGAACACTGAAGCTTTCTTT. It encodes CASSLEPRPNTEAFF.

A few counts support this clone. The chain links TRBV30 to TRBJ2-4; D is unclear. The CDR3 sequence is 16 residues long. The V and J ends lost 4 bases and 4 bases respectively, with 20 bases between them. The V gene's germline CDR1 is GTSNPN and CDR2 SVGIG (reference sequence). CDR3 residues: CAWISPPPSLKNIQYF. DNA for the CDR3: TGTGCCTGGATTTCGCCACCGCCTAGTCTTAAAAACATTCAGTACTTC.

The CDR3 nucleotides read TGCAGCTCCTCGGGGACAGGGGGCTCCAACACTGAAGCTTTCTTT. The encoded protein is CSSSGTGGSNTEAFF. The gene calls are TRBV29-1 and TRBJ1-1, with 12 positions matching TRBD1. The CDR3 loop spans 15 amino acids. Germline V gene lookup returns CDR1 SQVTM and CDR2 ANQGSEA. Trimming took 8 bases from V and 2 from J; bases not matched to a gene: 9.

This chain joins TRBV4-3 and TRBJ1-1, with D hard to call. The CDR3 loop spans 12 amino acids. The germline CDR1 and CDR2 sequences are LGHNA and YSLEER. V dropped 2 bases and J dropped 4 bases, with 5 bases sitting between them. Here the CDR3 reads CASSQKGTEAFF. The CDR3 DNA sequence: TGCGCCAGCAGCCAAAAAGGCACTGAAGCTTTCTTT.

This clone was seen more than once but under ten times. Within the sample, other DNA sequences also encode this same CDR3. CDR3 nucleotides: TGTGCCAGCAGTTCCTCCGGGACAGGGACCTACGAGCAGTACTTC. Amino acids: CASSSSGTGTYEQYF. The rearrangement joins TRBV28 to TRBJ2-7, with 9 bases that match TRBD1. V was pared by 4 bases and J by 2 bases, with 6 bases of the junction left unmatched. The CDR3 covers 15 residues. CDR1 is MDHEN, CDR2 SYDVKM, per germline.

The CDR3 coding sequence is TGCAGCGTTGAGTTGGTTGGGGGGCGAGTAGTTTACAATGAGCAGTTCTTC. Residues: CSVELVGGRVVYNEQFF. The chain combines TRBV29-1 with TRBJ2-1; D possibly uses TRBD1 or TRBD2 (6 bases each). The germline V gene encodes CDR1 SQVTM and CDR2 ANQGSEA. Deletions cut 3 bases from V and 4 bases from J, with 22 bases between. CDR3 length equals 17 residues.

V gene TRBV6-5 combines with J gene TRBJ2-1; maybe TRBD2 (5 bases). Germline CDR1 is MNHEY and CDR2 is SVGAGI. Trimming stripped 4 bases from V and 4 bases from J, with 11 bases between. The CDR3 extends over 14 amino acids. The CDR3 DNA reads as TGTGCCAGCAGTTTTTCCCGGGGTTACAATGAGCAGTTCTTC. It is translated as CASSFSRGYNEQFF.

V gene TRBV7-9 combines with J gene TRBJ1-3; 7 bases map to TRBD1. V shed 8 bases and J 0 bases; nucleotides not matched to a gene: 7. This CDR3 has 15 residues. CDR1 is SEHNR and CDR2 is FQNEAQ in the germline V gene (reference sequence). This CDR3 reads CASVSWDSSGNTIYF. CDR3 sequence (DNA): TGTGCCAGCGTCAGTTGGGACAGCTCTGGAAACACCATATATTTT. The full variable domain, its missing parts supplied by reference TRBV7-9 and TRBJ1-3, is DTGVSQNPRHKITKRGQNVTFRCDPISEHNRLYWYRQTLGQGPEFLTYFQNEAQLEKSRLLSDRFSAERPKGSFSTLEIQRTEQGDSAMYLCASVSWDSSGNTIYFGEGSWLTVV.

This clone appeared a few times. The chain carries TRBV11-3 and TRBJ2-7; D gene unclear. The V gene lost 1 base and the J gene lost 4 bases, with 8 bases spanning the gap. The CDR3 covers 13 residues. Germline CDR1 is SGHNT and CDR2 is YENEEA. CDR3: CASSLAGPYEQYF. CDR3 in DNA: TGTGCCAGCAGCTTAGCCGGACCTTACGAGCAGTACTTC.

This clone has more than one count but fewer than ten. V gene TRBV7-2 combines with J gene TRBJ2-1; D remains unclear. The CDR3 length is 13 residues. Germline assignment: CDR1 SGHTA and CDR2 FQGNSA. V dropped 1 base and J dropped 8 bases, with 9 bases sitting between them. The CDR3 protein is CASSLDRYDEQFF. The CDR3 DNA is TGTGCCAGCAGCTTAGATCGTTACGATGAGCAGTTCTTC.

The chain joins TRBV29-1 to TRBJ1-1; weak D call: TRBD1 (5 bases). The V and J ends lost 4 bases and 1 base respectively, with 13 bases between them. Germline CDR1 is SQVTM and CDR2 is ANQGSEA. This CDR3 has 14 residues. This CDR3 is CSVVVPGRNTEAFF. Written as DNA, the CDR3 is TGCAGCGTTGTCGTTCCAGGGAGGAACACTGAAGCTTTCTTT. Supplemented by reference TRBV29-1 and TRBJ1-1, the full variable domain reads SAVISQKPSRDICQRGTSLTIQCQVDSQVTMMFWYRQQPGQSLTLIATANQGSEATYESGFVIDKFPISRPNLTFSTLTVSNMSPEDSSIYLCSVVVPGRNTEAFFGQGTRLTVV.

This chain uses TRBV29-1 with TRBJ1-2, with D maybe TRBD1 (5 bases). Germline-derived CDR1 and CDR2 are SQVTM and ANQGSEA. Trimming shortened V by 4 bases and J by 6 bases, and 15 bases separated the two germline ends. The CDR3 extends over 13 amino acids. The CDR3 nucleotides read TGCAGCGTTGGAGAAAGGACATATGATGGCTACACCTTC. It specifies CSVGERTYDGYTF.

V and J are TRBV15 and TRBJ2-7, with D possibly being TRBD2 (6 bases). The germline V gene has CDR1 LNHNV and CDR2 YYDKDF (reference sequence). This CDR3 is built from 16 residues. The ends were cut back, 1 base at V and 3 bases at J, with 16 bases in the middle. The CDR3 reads CATSRVISGDFYEQYF. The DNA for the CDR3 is TGTGCCACCAGCAGAGTAATCTCGGGGGATTTCTACGAGCAGTACTTC. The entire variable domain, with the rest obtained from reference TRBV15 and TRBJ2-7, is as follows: DAMVIQNPRYQVTQFGKPVTLSCSQTLNHNVMYWYQQKSSQAPKLLFHYYDKDFNNEADTPDNFQSRRPNTSFCFLDIRSPGLGDTAMYLCATSRVISGDFYEQYFGPGTRLTVT.